This T cell receptor beta chain appears in the sequencing data of a study of blood T cell repertoires in COVID-19. The CDR3 runs 13 residues. CDR1 is SGHTA and CDR2 is FQGNSA in the germline V gene. With 2 bases removed from V and 2 bases from J, the gap between germline ends came to 4 bases. Authors' analysis steps: From reference gene primer amplification, estimates of nucleated cell counts were derived. Profiled with immunoSEQ multiplex PCR; TCRdb holds only in-frame clones, not every one. The DNA was the basis for D and trimming; V, J and clone size are from that table. Of 200,000 to 250,000 clones in the sample, less than 90% were seen once. This clone was detected many times. Additional DNA sequences in this sample encode the identical CDR3.

Sequencing used peripheral blood. This rearrangement joins TRBV7-2 to TRBJ1-5, with D unresolved. This sequence originates from a man aged 25 to 40 with active or convalescent COVID-19. CDR3 coding DNA: TGTGCCAGCAGCTTACAGGGCAATCAGCCCCAGCATTTT. Its translation is CASSLQGNQPQHF.